This T cell receptor beta chain was captured in a study of CD8 T cells in Susac syndrome. The healthy controls were matched to patients by age and sex. TEMRA cells were FACS-enriched and CD8+ and CD4+ T cells negatively isolated. In germline, CDR1 is SGHNT, CDR2 YYREEE (reference sequence). The CDR3 totals 13 residues. V was pared by 0 bases and J by 8 bases, with 11 bases between. Reverse transcription of roughly 0.5 to 1 ug RNA was performed with random hexamers. The TCR beta CDR3 was amplified by immunoSEQ multiplex PCR across 54 Vbeta, 13 Jbeta. TCRdb fed the immunoSEQ multiplex PCR reads into MiXCR, producing one record per CDR3 protein. The table shows some 60,000 distinct CDR3 sequences, with around nine tenths occurring only once.

What was sequenced was CD8+ T cells from PBMCs. The V and J genes are TRBV5-4 and TRBJ1-2; D may be TRBD1 (5 bases). The source is a human donor in good health. This chain's CDR3 is CASSLDRSVGYTF. The DNA of the CDR3 is TGTGCCAGCAGCTTGGACAGGAGTGTGGGCTACACCTTC. Full variable domain (outside the CDR3, taken from reference TRBV5-4 and TRBJ1-2): ETGVTQSPTHLIKTRGQQVTLRCSSQSGHNTVSWYQQALGQGPQFIFQYYREEENGRGNFPPRFSGLQFPNYSSELNVNALELDDSALYLCASSLDRSVGYTFGSGTRLTVV.